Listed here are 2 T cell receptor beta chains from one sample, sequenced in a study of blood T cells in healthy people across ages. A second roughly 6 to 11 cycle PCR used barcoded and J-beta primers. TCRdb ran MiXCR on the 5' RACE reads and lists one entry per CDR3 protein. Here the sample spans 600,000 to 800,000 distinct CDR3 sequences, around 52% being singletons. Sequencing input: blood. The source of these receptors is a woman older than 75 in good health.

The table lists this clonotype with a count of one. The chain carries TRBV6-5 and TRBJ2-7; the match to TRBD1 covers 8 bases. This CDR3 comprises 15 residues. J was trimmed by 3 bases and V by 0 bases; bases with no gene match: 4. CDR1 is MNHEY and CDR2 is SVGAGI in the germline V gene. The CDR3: CASSYSRGQNYEQYF. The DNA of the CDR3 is TGTGCCAGCAGTTACTCCAGGGGGCAGAACTACGAGCAGTACTTC.

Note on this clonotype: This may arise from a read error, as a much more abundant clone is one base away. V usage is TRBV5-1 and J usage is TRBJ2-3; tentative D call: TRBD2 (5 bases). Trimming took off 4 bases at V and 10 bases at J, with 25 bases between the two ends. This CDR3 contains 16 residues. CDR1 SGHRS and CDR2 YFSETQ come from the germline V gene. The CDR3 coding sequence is TGCGCCAGCAGCCTGACTATAACCGATGAGTTGGATGCGCAGTATTTT. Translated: CASSLTITDELDAQYF.